This TCR beta chain was captured in a study of T cells in Graves' hyperthyroidism and ophthalmopathy. On the study more broadly: Blood from the periphery was taken at initial diagnosis, before any treatment. Study-wide findings and caveats: Model-based prediction identified ophthalmopathy a median approximately 6 months prior to its onset.

Comments on this clonotype: Its cognate antigen is unknown.

An absence of ophthalmopathy progression within 18 months meant stable Graves' hyperthyroidism. Diagnostic assessment was based on clinical symptoms, serum thyroxine and TRAb, thyroid ultrasound and orbital computed tomography. TCR beta CDR3 regions were amplified from RNA transcripts. The TCR CDR3 was amplified in a first-round RT-PCR using the HTBI primer set. TCRdb processed the multiplex PCR reads anew with MiXCR; each CDR3 protein has one entry. The table has about 690,000 distinct CDR3 sequences, 17% seen once. The sequenced sample was blood. This TCR derives from a man aged 45-65 years with Graves' hyperthyroidism.

The CDR3 nucleotides read TGCAGCGTTGAAGATCCGAGCCCCGGGTTCCCACTGTTTTTT. Residues: CSVEDPSPGFPLFF. V gene TRBV29-1 combines with J gene TRBJ1-4; D uncertain. V lost 0 bases and J 13 bases, leaving 18 bases between the germline ends. The CDR3 consists of 14 residues. The germline V gene has CDR1 SQVTM and CDR2 ANQGSEA. Full variable domain (outside the CDR3, taken from reference TRBV29-1 and TRBJ1-4): SAVISQKPSRDICQRGTSLTIQCQVDSQVTMMFWYRQQPGQSLTLIATANQGSEATYESGFVIDKFPISRPNLTFSTLTVSNMSPEDSSIYLCSVEDPSPGFPLFFGSGTQLSVL.